Presented here are 5 T cell receptor beta chains from one specimen sequenced in a study of cytomegalovirus exposure and HLA in healthy donors. It was with 60 Vbeta and 13 Jbeta primers that the PCR ran. The repertoire was sequenced with immunoSEQ multiplex PCR; TCRdb's copy has only in-frame clones and lacks some. In the table there are fewer than 250,000 clones, over 60% of which are singletons. What was sequenced was PBMCs. The receptors derive from a man aged 25-45 years in good health and CMV-seropositive.

The chain couples TRBV6-6 to TRBJ1-2; 7 bases map to TRBD1. This CDR3 comprises 13 residues. Trimming removed 5 bases from V and 4 bases from J; junction bases left unmatched: 4. The germline gives CDR1 MNHNY, CDR2 SVGAGI (reference sequence). CDR3 region: CASSHRDSYGYTF. The CDR3 DNA is TGTGCCAGCAGTCACCGGGACAGCTATGGCTACACCTTC.

This chain uses TRBV5-1 with TRBJ2-1; 10 nucleotides agree with TRBD2. The CDR3 is 15 residues long. J was trimmed by 9 bases and V by 1 base; bases with no gene match: 7. Germline assignment: CDR1 SGHRS and CDR2 YFSETQ. The CDR3 coding sequence is TGCGCCAGCAGCTTGAGAGGGACTAGCGAGGGTGAGCAGTTCTTC. It codes for CASSLRGTSEGEQFF.

The chain employs TRBV4-3 and TRBJ1-1; possible D gene TRBD1, 6 bases. Per the germline V gene, CDR1 is LGHNA and CDR2 is YSLEER. Trimming stripped 1 base from V and 0 bases from J, with 9 bases between. This CDR3 is built from 15 residues. As DNA, the CDR3 is TGCGCCAGCAGCCAAGGGGACATCATGAACACTGAAGCTTTCTTT. Translating it yields CASSQGDIMNTEAFF.

With respect to this clone: One junction end does not reproduce the germline sequence, and a read error may be involved. V is TRBV15 and J is TRBJ1-2, with D hard to call. From germline, CDR1 is LNHNV and CDR2 YYDKDF (reference sequence). This CDR3 contains 13 residues. The CDR3 here is CATSRDIHREGSF. The CDR3 region has the DNA TGTGCCACCAGCAGAGATATACATCGGGAGGGTTCCTTC.

The chain joins TRBV5-1 to TRBJ2-5; D is possibly TRBD1 (6 bases). Germline lookup yields CDR1 SGHRS and CDR2 YFSETQ. CDR3 length equals 16 residues. Trimming stripped 6 bases from V and 11 bases from J, with 29 bases between. The CDR3, as DNA: TGCGCCAGCACTAAAGGGGCATGGACAGAGTCTGCGATTCAGTACTTC. Protein product: CASTKGAWTESAIQYF.